This TCR beta chain was documented in a study of blood T cell repertoires in COVID-19. Study in general: Acute and convalescent COVID-19 samples came from the United States, Italy and Spain. The analysed material was cDNA or gDNA that came from T cells, B-cell-depleted T cells, or PBMCs.

Per the authors' pipeline: How many nucleated cells were present was estimated from reference gene primer amplification. Only in-frame clones appear in the TCRdb table, and some are missing; sequencing was by immunoSEQ multiplex PCR. That table is the source of V, J and clone size, and D and trimming were worked out from the DNA. The profile shows fewer than 130,000 clones, roughly 84% of them singletons. The CDR3 spans 13 residues. CDR1 is SGHTA, CDR2 FQGNSA, per germline. V was clipped by 6 bases and J by 0 bases, with 8 bases between them. Sequencing was done on a sample of peripheral blood. The TCR was taken from a human donor in a cohort sampled during active COVID-19. V is TRBV7-2 and J is TRBJ2-5; a possible D gene is TRBD2 (5 bases). In DNA form, the CDR3 reads TGTGCCAGCAGTCGGGGATACCAAGAGACCCAGTACTTC. Translating gives CASSRGYQETQYF.